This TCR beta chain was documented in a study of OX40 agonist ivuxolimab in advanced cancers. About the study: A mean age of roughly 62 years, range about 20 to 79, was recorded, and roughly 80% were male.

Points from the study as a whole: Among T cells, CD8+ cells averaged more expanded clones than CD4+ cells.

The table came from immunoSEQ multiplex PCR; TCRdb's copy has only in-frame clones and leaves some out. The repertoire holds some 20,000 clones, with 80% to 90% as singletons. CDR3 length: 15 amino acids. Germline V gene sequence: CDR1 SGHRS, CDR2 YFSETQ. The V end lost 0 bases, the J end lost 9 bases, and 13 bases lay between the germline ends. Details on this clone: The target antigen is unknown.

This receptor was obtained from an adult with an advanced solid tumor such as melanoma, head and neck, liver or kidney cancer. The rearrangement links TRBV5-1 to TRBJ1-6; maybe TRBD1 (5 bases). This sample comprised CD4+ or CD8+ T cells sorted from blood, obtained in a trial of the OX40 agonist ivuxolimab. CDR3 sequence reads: CASSLAGQGSSPLHF. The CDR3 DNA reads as TGCGCCAGCAGCTTGGCGGGGCAGGGTAGTTCACCCCTCCACTTT.